This is a list of T cell receptor beta chains from one sample in a study of blood T cell repertoires in COVID-19. TCRdb keeps only in-frame clones here, not all; method: immunoSEQ multiplex PCR. The data contain 200,000 to 250,000 clones, 80% of them seen just once; the ten biggest clones take up about 5.5%. The sample was peripheral blood. The receptors were sampled from an older woman with acute or convalescent COVID-19. Both conserved end residues are part of each CDR3. The D gene is left open where the match is weak. Part of the rows lack a size; the others show once, few, many or a class for expanded clones.

>TRBD1|TRBV2|.|TRBJ1-1
TGTGCCAGCAACGGGGGACAGCAATACACTGAAGCTTTCTTT
CASNGGQQYTEAFF
>.|TRBV2|.|TRBJ1-5
TGTGCCAGCAGTGCGGGTCCTCAGCCCCAGCATTTT
CASSAGPQPQHF
>TRBD2|TRBV3-1/TRBV3-2|.|TRBJ2-5
TGTGCCAGCAGCCAAGGTCGGAGCGGGAGAGTAGAGACCCAGTACTTC
CASSQGRSGRVETQYF
>.|TRBV10-2|.|TRBJ2-5
TGCGCCAGCAGGATGTGGACAGACGCAGAGACCCAGTACTTC
CASRMWTDAETQYF
>TRBD1|TRBV27|once|TRBJ2-3
TGTGCCAGCAGTTCGGGACAGGGGTACACAGATACGCAGTATTTT
CASSSGQGYTDTQYF
>TRBD2|TRBV6-5|once|TRBJ2-1
TGTGCCAGCAGTTTAACTAGCGGGCGTCACAATGAGCAGTTCTTC
CASSLTSGRHNEQFF
>TRBD1|TRBV6-6|once|TRBJ1-5
TGTGCCAGCAGAGAAAGACAGGGCGTGGGGAATCAGCCCCAGCATTTT
CASRERQGVGNQPQHF
>TRBD2|TRBV29-1|.|TRBJ2-1
TGCAGCGTTGAGGGCGGGAGGGCGGTCGATGAGCAGTTCTTC
CSVEGGRAVDEQFF
>TRBD2|TRBV30|many|TRBJ2-7
TGTGCCTGGAGTGTAACCCGGACTAGCACTCCCTACGAGCAGTACTTC
CAWSVTRTSTPYEQYF
>TRBD2|TRBV28|.|TRBJ2-7
TGTGCCAGCAGTACCGGACTAGCGGCTCGCTACGAGCAGTACTTC
CASSTGLAARYEQYF
>TRBD2|TRBV5-1|.|TRBJ2-2
TGCGCCAGCAGCCCCTTGGCGGGAGTGGGCACCGGGGAGCTGTTTTTT
CASSPLAGVGTGELFF
>.|TRBV2|.|TRBJ2-3
TGTGCCAGCAGTCGGACAGATACGCAGTATTTT
CASSRTDTQYF
>.|TRBV12-2|once|TRBJ1-5
TGTGCAAGTCGCTTCCTCTGTCCTACCAGGATGAATCAGCCCCAGCATTTT
CASRFLCPTRMNQPQHF
>TRBD1|TRBV7-2|.|TRBJ2-3
TGTGCCAGCAGCTCACGGACAGGGGGCTCAGATACGCAGTATTTT
CASSSRTGGSDTQYF
>TRBD1|TRBV18|.|TRBJ1-1
TGTGCCAGCTCACCGGGACAGGGGGTTGGCACTGAAGCTTTCTTT
CASSPGQGVGTEAFF
>.|TRBV24-1|.|TRBJ2-7
TGTGCCACCAGTCTCGGGGGAGCCTACGAGCAGTACTTC
CATSLGGAYEQYF
>TRBD2|TRBV28|.|TRBJ2-1
TGTGCCAGCAGCCCCCCGGGACTAGCGGGAGCTTACAATGAGCAGTTCTTC
CASSPPGLAGAYNEQFF
>.|TRBV27|once|TRBJ2-2
TGTGCCAGCAGACAGGGCCCCGGGGAGCTGTTTTTT
CASRQGPGELFF
>.|TRBV28|.|TRBJ1-1
TGTGCCAGCACAAGCCCCGGTAGAGTGGACACTGAAGCTTTCTTT
CASTSPGRVDTEAFF
>TRBD2|TRBV11-2|many|TRBJ2-7
TGTGCCAGCTGCGTAACCTCTACTAGCGGGAGACTCTACGAGCAGTACTTC
CASCVTSTSGRLYEQYF
>TRBD1|TRBV28|.|TRBJ1-6
TGTGCCACTCAGGGGGCCACTTCACCCCTCCACTTT
CATQGATSPLHF
>.|TRBV2|.|TRBJ1-6
TGTGCCAGCAAGGGGGTCCTGGGTTCACCCCTCCACTTT
CASKGVLGSPLHF
>TRBD2|TRBV20-1|.|TRBJ2-1
TGCAGTGCAAGTACCGGGACTAGCGGGTACAATGAGCAGTTCTTC
CSASTGTSGYNEQFF
>TRBD2|TRBV2|few|TRBJ2-3
TGTGCCAGCAGTGAAGAGACTAGCGGTCTCACAGATACGCAGTATTTT
CASSEETSGLTDTQYF
>.|TRBV2|once|TRBJ2-5
TGTGCCAGCATGCCTAGCCCCGTGGAGACCCAGTACTTC
CASMPSPVETQYF
>TRBD1|TRBV30|.|TRBJ1-2
TGTGCCTGGAGTCCCCGGACAGGGGTTATCTATGGCTACACCTTC
CAWSPRTGVIYGYTF
>.|TRBV19|.|TRBJ1-5
TGTGCCAGTAGTGGCTCCCAGCGGGCATCAGAGGATCAGCCCCAGCATTTT
CASSGSQRASEDQPQHF